What follows are 24 T cell receptor beta chains derived from one specimen sequenced in a study of cytomegalovirus exposure and HLA in healthy donors. PCR used 60 Vbeta primers and 13 Jbeta primers. Sequencing was performed with immunoSEQ multiplex PCR; in TCRdb, only in-frame clones are kept and a portion is missing. The sample table includes approximately 60,000 clones. Sequencing was done on a sample of PBMCs. The receptors here all came from a man aged 25-40 years in good health and CMV-seropositive.

The chain employs TRBV18 and TRBJ2-7; 9 bases fit TRBD1. The CDR3 extends over 13 amino acids. Germline V gene lookup returns CDR1 KGHSH and CDR2 LQKENI. V was clipped by 4 bases and J by 6 bases; unmatched bases: 4. The CDR3 spells CASSLQGAREQYF. The CDR3 DNA reads as TGTGCCAGCTCACTACAGGGGGCGCGCGAGCAGTACTTC.

As concerns this clone: Other DNA sequences in the same sample also yield this CDR3. The genes are TRBV30 and TRBJ2-1, with a weak D call TRBD1 (5 bases). This CDR3 has 10 amino acids. Germline loops: CDR1 GTSNPN, CDR2 SVGIG (reference sequence). The CDR3 spells CAYATVHLFF. DNA of the CDR3: TGTGCATATGCGACAGTTCATCTGTTCTTC.

The V gene is TRBV6-1, the J gene TRBJ1-5; D may be TRBD1 (5 bases). The ends were cut back, 3 bases at V and 3 bases at J, with 9 bases in the middle. The germline V gene encodes CDR1 MNHNS and CDR2 SASEGT. The CDR3 length is 14 residues. The CDR3 sequence: CASSEHRNNQPQHF. The CDR3 nucleotides read TGTGCCAGCAGTGAGCACAGGAACAATCAGCCCCAGCATTTT.

This chain joins TRBV5-1 and TRBJ2-7; D ambiguous. Trimming left V 4 bases short and J 2 bases short, with 16 bases between. The CDR3 covers 15 residues. Germline V gene lookup returns CDR1 SGHRS and CDR2 YFSETQ. The CDR3 protein is CASSPVPESAYEQYF. CDR3 bases: TGCGCCAGCAGCCCCGTGCCAGAGAGCGCCTACGAGCAGTACTTC.

With regard to this clone: The sample has other DNA sequences that encode this CDR3 too. Written as DNA, the CDR3 is TGTGCCAGCAGCTTGAGGATCAGGGGGCCGTACGAGCAGTACTTC. It codes for CASSLRIRGPYEQYF. The V gene is TRBV5-4, the J gene TRBJ2-7; 8 nucleotides line up with TRBD1. V shed 1 base, J shed 4 bases, and the junction held 7 bases outside the gene matches. Germline CDR1 and CDR2: SGHNT and YYREEE (reference sequence). This CDR3 is built from 15 residues.

CDR3 in amino acids: CASSMGGGQTTEAFF. CDR3 nucleotide sequence: TGTGCCAGTAGTATGGGCGGGGGGCAAACAACTGAAGCTTTCTTT. The V and J genes are TRBV19 and TRBJ1-1, with D perhaps matching TRBD1 (6 bases). Trimming shortened V by 3 bases and J by 5 bases, and 16 bases separated the two germline ends. Germline CDR1 is LNHDA and CDR2 is SQIVND (reference sequence). The CDR3 contains 15 residues.

The chain employs TRBV5-1 and TRBJ1-2, with D possibly matching TRBD1 (5 bases). Trimming took off 0 bases at V and 7 bases at J, with 10 bases between the two ends. The germline V gene encodes CDR1 SGHRS and CDR2 YFSETQ. The CDR3 length is 13 residues. The CDR3 sequence: CASSLAGLSGYTF. The CDR3 DNA follows: TGCGCCAGCAGCTTGGCAGGGCTGAGTGGCTACACCTTC.

Comment on this clone: Compared with germline, one end of the junction differs, possibly owing to a read error. The chain carries TRBV6-1 and TRBJ2-1; a weak D match, TRBD1 (6 bases). Germline V lookup: CDR1 MNHNS, CDR2 SASEGT. The CDR3 sequence is 15 residues long. CDR3 in DNA: TGTGCCACCCTACCGGGACATAGCTCCGACAATGAGCAGTTCTTC. Its translation is CATLPGHSSDNEQFF.

A remark on this clone: This specimen includes other DNA sequences encoding the same CDR3. Written as DNA, the CDR3 is TGTGCCAGCAGCTCCGGACAGGGGAATAATTCACCCCTCCACTTT. Protein: CASSSGQGNNSPLHF. V usage is TRBV5-4 and J usage is TRBJ1-6; 9 bases are shared with TRBD1. Trimming at V came to 3 bases and at J to 5 bases, leaving 3 bases not matched to a gene. Germline loops: CDR1 SGHNT, CDR2 YYREEE (reference sequence). This CDR3 comprises 15 residues. The full variable domain, its missing parts supplied by reference TRBV5-4 and TRBJ1-6, is ETGVTQSPTHLIKTRGQQVTLRCSSQSGHNTVSWYQQALGQGPQFIFQYYREEENGRGNFPPRFSGLQFPNYSSELNVNALELDDSALYLCASSSGQGNNSPLHFGNGTRLTVT.

This sequence joins TRBV7-9 and TRBJ2-1; TRBD2 matches at 7 bases. Trimming cost V 1 base and J 8 bases; bases outside gene matches: 5. This CDR3 has 14 amino acids. CDR1 SEHNR and CDR2 FQNEAQ come from the germline V gene (reference sequence). The CDR3 nucleotides are TGTGCCAGCAGCTTAGGACTAGCAATCGATGAGCAGTTCTTC. Protein product: CASSLGLAIDEQFF.

This chain joins TRBV29-1 and TRBJ1-2; D not certain. Germline loops: CDR1 SQVTM, CDR2 ANQGSEA. Trimming cost V 3 bases and J 0 bases, with 11 bases left between them. The CDR3 consists of 14 residues. The CDR3 loop reads CSVETAAANYGYTF. The CDR3 nucleotides are TGCAGCGTTGAGACCGCGGCTGCTAACTATGGCTACACCTTC.

The gene calls are TRBV29-1 and TRBJ2-1, with D perhaps TRBD2 (7 bases). There are 13 residues in the CDR3. CDR1 and CDR2 from the germline V gene are SQVTM and ANQGSEA. V dropped 5 bases and J dropped 5 bases, with 13 bases sitting between them. CDR3 sequence reads: CSVSAGADNEQFF. As DNA, the CDR3 is TGCAGCGTTTCCGCGGGGGCGGACAATGAGCAGTTCTTC.

This sequence joins TRBV9 and TRBJ1-2; unclear D gene. CDR1 is SGDLS and CDR2 is YYNGEE in the germline V gene. The CDR3 sequence is 11 residues long. With 4 bases removed from V and 7 bases from J, the gap between germline ends came to 8 bases. CDR3 sequence (DNA): TGTGCCAGCAGCTCCCCGGGTGGCTACACCTTC. Translating gives CASSSPGGYTF.

This chain uses TRBV4-2 with TRBJ2-6; no clear D gene. The CDR3 length is 18 residues. V was cut by 0 bases and J by 0 bases, with 12 bases left in between. The germline V gene has CDR1 LGHNA and CDR2 YNFKEQ. The CDR3 here is CASSQESFRFSGANVLTF. The DNA for the CDR3 is TGTGCCAGCAGCCAAGAATCTTTCAGATTCTCTGGGGCCAACGTCCTGACTTTC.

The CDR3 reads CAWSAGGRSPLHF. For the CDR3, the DNA is TGTGCCTGGAGTGCGGGGGGACGCTCACCCCTCCACTTT. This chain connects TRBV30 to TRBJ1-6, with D perhaps matching TRBD1 (5 bases). Germline V gives CDR1 GTSNPN, CDR2 SVGIG (reference sequence). CDR3 length: 13 residues. The V and J ends lost 1 base and 10 bases respectively, with 11 bases between them.

This sequence joins TRBV9 and TRBJ2-7, with 7 bases fitting TRBD1. CDR1 SGDLS and CDR2 YYNGEE come from the germline V gene. The CDR3 is 16 residues long. V lost 2 bases and J lost 2; bases outside the gene matches: 10. CDR3 residues: CASSVSPGQQTYEQYF. CDR3 DNA sequence: TGTGCCAGCAGCGTTTCCCCGGGACAGCAAACCTACGAGCAGTACTTC.

V and J are TRBV27 and TRBJ1-5; D is possibly TRBD1 (5 bases). The CDR3 has 16 residues. V gave up 3 bases and J gave up 0 bases, with 12 bases separating them. Germline lookup yields CDR1 MNHEY and CDR2 SMNVEV (reference sequence). The CDR3 sequence is CASSFLQEYSNQPQHF. The CDR3 DNA sequence: TGTGCCAGCAGTTTTTTACAGGAATATAGCAATCAGCCCCAGCATTTT.

The chain couples TRBV5-1 to TRBJ1-2; 7 bases align to TRBD1. CDR1 and CDR2 from the germline V gene are SGHRS and YFSETQ. The trim removed 4 bases at V and 8 bases at J, leaving 14 bases unmatched. This CDR3 region has 15 residues. The CDR3 sequence is CASSPDSGGWKGYTF. The CDR3 nucleotides read TGCGCCAGCAGCCCTGATTCAGGGGGTTGGAAGGGCTACACCTTC.

The chain uses TRBV9 and TRBJ2-6; TRBD2 is a possible D gene (6 bases). The germline V and J ends were trimmed by 4 bases and 4 bases, with 15 bases remaining between them. The CDR3 is made up of 16 amino acids. Germline CDR1 reads SGDLS; CDR2 reads YYNGEE. The CDR3 sequence: CASSLYGGEGANVLTF. The CDR3 nucleotides read TGTGCCAGCAGCCTCTACGGGGGAGAAGGGGCCAACGTCCTGACTTTC.

This chain joins TRBV5-1 and TRBJ1-2, with no clear D. This CDR3 region has 14 residues. The V and J ends lost 4 bases and 3 bases respectively, with 13 bases between them. Germline CDR1 SGHRS, CDR2 YFSETQ. The chain's CDR3 is CASSSGPSDYGYTF. CDR3 DNA: TGCGCCAGCAGCAGCGGACCTTCGGACTATGGCTACACCTTC.

This chain links TRBV5-1 with TRBJ1-2, with D hard to call. Germline-derived CDR1 and CDR2 are SGHRS and YFSETQ. This CDR3 comprises 13 residues. V lost 2 bases to trimming and J lost 3 bases, with 8 bases between them. CDR3 residues: CASSFGHYYGYTF. In DNA form, the CDR3 reads TGCGCCAGCAGCTTTGGGCACTACTATGGCTACACCTTC.

The chain couples TRBV15 to TRBJ2-1; 7 bases agree with TRBD1. Germline-derived CDR1 and CDR2 are LNHNV and YYDKDF (reference sequence). CDR3 length: 15 residues. J lost 4 bases, V lost 2 bases, and 5 bases had no gene match. DNA for the CDR3: TGTGCCACCAGCAGAAGACAGGGACAATACAATGAGCAGTTCTTC. This sequence encodes CATSRRQGQYNEQFF.

The genes are TRBV7-6 and TRBJ2-3; 11 bases agree with TRBD2. Per germline, CDR1 SGHVS and CDR2 FNYEAQ. Trimming removed 8 bases from V and 4 bases from J; junction bases left unmatched: 5. CDR3 size: 14 residues. CDR3 residues: CASRSGGASDTQYF. The DNA of the CDR3 is TGTGCCAGCCGTAGCGGGGGGGCTTCAGATACGCAGTATTTT.

This chain uses TRBV4-1 with TRBJ2-7; D ambiguous. CDR3 length: 15 residues. Looked up from germline, CDR1 is MGHRA and CDR2 is YSYEKL. V lost 4 bases to trimming and J lost 3 bases, with 16 bases between them. The CDR3 bases are TGCGCCAGCAGCCGCGACATATCCCCCAGCTACGAGCAGTACTTC. Protein product: CASSRDISPSYEQYF.